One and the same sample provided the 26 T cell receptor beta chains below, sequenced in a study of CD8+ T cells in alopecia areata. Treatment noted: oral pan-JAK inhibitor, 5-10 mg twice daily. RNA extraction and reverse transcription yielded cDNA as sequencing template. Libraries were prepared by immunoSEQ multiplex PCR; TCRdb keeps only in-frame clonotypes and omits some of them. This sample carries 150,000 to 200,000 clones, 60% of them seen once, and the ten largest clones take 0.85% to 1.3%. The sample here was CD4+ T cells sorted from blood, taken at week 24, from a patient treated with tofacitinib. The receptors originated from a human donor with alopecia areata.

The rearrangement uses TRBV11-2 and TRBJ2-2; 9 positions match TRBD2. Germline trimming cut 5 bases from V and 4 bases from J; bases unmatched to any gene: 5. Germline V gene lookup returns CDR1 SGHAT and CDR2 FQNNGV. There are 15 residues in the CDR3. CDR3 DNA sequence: TGTGCCAGCAGCCTCGGACTAGCGTTCACCGGGGAGCTGTTTTTT. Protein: CASSLGLAFTGELFF.

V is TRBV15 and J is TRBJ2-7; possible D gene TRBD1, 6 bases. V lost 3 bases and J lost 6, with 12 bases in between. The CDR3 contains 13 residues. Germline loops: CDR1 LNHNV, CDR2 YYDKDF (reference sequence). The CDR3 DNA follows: TGTGCCACCAGCAGTACTCCACAGGGCGAGCAGTACTTC. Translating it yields CATSSTPQGEQYF.

The CDR3 loop reads CASSEVGNTQYF. CDR3 DNA sequence: TGTGCCAGCAGTGAAGTGGGGAATACGCAGTATTTT. The genes are TRBV6-5 and TRBJ2-3, with D hard to call. V gave up 5 bases and J gave up 7 bases, with 10 bases separating them. Germline V lookup: CDR1 MNHEY, CDR2 SVGAGI. This CDR3 is built from 12 residues.

The CDR3 spells CSVKVRGRYEQYF. Written as DNA, the CDR3 is TGCAGCGTAAAGGTCAGGGGGCGATACGAGCAGTACTTC. The rearrangement joins TRBV29-1 to TRBJ2-7; 8 positions match TRBD1. The germline gives CDR1 SQVTM, CDR2 ANQGSEA. This CDR3 has 13 amino acids. J gave up 4 bases and V 6 bases, and 8 bases lay outside the gene matches.

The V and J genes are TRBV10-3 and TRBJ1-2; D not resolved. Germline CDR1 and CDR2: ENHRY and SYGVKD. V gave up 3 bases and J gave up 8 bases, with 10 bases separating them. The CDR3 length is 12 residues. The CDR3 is CAISDGGAGYTF. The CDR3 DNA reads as TGTGCCATCAGTGACGGCGGCGCCGGCTACACCTTC.

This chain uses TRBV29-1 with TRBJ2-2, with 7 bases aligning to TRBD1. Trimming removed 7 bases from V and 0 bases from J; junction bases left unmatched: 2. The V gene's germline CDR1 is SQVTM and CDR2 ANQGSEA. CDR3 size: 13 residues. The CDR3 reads CSGGQTNTGELFF. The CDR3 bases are TGCAGCGGGGGACAGACGAACACCGGGGAGCTGTTTTTT.

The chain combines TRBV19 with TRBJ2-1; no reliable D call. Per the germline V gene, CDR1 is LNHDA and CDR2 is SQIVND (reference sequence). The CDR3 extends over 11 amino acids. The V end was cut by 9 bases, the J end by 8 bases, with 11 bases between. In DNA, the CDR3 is TGTGCCAGCAGCTTGGTGGATGAGCAGTTCTTC. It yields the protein CASSLVDEQFF.

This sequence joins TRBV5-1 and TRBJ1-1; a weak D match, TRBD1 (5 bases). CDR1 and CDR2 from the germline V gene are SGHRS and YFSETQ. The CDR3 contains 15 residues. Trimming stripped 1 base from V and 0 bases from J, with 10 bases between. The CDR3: CASSLTTGMNTEAFF. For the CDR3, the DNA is TGCGCCAGCAGCTTGACCACAGGCATGAACACTGAAGCTTTCTTT.

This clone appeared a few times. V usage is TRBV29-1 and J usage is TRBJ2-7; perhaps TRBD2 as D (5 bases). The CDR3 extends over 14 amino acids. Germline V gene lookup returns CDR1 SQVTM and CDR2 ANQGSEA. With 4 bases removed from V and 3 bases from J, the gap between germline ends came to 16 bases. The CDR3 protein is CSVGVSGRSYEQYF. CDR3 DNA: TGCAGCGTTGGCGTTTCGGGGAGAAGCTACGAGCAGTACTTC.

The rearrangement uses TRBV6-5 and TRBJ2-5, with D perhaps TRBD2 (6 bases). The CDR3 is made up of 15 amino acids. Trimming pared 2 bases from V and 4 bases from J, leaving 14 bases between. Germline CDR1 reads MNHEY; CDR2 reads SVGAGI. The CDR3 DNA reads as TGTGCCAGCAGTTACAGGCAGCGGGTCGGAGAGACCCAGTACTTC. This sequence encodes CASSYRQRVGETQYF.

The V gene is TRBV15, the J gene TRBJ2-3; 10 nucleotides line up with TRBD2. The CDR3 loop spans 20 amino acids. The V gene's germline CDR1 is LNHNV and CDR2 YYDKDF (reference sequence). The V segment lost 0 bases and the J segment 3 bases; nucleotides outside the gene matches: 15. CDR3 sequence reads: CATSRDPLAGAPEGTDTQYF. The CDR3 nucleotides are TGTGCCACCAGCAGAGATCCCCTAGCGGGGGCCCCCGAGGGGACAGATACGCAGTATTTT.

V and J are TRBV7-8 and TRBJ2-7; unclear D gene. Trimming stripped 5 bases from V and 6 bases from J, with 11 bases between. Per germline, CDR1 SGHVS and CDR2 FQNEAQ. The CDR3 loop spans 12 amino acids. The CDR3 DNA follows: TGTGCCAGCAGCCCAAGGTGGGGCGAGCAGTACTTC. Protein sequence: CASSPRWGEQYF.

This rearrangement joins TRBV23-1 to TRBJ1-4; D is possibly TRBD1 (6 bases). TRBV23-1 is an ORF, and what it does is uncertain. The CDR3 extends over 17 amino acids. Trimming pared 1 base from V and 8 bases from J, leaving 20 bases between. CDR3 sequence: CASSQLDWVGGYEKLFF. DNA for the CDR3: TGCGCCAGCAGTCAATTGGACTGGGTAGGGGGTTACGAAAAACTGTTTTTT.

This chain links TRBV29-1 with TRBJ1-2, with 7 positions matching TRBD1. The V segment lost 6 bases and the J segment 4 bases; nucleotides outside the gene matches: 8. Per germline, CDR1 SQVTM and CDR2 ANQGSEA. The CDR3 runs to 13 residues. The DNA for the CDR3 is TGCAGCGTGCAACAGGGGCCCGCCTATGGCTACACCTTC. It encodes CSVQQGPAYGYTF.

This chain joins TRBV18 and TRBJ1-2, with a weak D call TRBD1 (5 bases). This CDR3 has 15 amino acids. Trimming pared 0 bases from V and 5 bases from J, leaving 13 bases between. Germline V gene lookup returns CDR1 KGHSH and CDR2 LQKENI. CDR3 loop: CASSPPAGMGYGYTF. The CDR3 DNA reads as TGTGCCAGCTCACCACCGGCAGGGATGGGGTATGGCTACACCTTC.

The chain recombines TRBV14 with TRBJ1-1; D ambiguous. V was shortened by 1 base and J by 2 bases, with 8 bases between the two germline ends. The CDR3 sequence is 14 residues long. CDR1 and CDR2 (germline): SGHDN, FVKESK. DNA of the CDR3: TGTGCCAGCAGCCAAGTGGGCCGAAACACTGAAGCTTTCTTT. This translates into CASSQVGRNTEAFF.

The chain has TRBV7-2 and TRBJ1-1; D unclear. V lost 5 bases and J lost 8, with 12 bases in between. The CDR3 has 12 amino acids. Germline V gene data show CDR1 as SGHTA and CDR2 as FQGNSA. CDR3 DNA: TGTGCCAGCAGCCGCCGGAGGGAAGAAGCTTTCTTT. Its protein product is CASSRRREEAFF.

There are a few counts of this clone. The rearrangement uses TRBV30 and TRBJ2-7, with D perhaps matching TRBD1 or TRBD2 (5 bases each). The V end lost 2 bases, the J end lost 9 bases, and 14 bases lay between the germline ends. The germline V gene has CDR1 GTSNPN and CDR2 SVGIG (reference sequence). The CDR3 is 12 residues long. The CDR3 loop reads CAWSPGTVAQYF. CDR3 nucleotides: TGTGCCTGGAGTCCCGGGACGGTTGCGCAGTACTTC.

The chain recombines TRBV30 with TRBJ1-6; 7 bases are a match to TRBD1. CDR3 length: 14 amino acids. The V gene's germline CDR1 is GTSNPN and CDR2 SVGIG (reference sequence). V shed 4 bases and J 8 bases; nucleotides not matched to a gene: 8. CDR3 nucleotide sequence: TGTGCCTGGAAGTACACAGGGGTGGATTCACCCCTCCACTTT. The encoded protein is CAWKYTGVDSPLHF. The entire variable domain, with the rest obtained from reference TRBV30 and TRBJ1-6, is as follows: SQTIHQWPATLVQPVGSPLSLECTVEGTSNPNLYWYRQAAGRGLQLLFYSVGIGQISSEVPQNLSASRPQDRQFILSSKKLLLSDSGFYLCAWKYTGVDSPLHFGNGTRLTVT.

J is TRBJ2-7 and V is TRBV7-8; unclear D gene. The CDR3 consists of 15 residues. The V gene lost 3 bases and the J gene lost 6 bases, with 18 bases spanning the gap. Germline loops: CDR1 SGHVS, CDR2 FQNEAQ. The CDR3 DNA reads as TGTGCCAGCAGCTTTCCGCTGACTGGTTACGGCGAGCAGTACTTC. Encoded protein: CASSFPLTGYGEQYF.

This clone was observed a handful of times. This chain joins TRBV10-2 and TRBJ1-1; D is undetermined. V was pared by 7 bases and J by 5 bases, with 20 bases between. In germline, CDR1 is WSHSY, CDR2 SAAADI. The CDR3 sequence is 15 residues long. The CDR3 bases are TGCGCCAGCAACGCCGGGCCAAGGTTGTGGACTGAAGCTTTCTTT. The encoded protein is CASNAGPRLWTEAFF.

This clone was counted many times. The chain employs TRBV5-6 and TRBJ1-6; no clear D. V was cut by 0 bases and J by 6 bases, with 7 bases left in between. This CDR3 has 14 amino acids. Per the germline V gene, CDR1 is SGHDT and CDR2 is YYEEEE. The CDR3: CASSLETANSPLHF. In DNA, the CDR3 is TGTGCCAGCAGCTTGGAGACGGCTAATTCACCCCTCCACTTT.

The CDR3 DNA sequence: TGTGCCAGCAGCCAGCCCCACAGGGGTGGACCCTATGGCTACACCTTC. This codes for CASSQPHRGGPYGYTF. V is TRBV13 and J is TRBJ1-2, with TRBD1 matching over 7 bases. V lost 5 bases, J lost 4 bases, and 13 bases stayed unmatched. The CDR3 loop spans 16 amino acids. Germline CDR1 PRHDT, CDR2 FYEKMQ (reference sequence).

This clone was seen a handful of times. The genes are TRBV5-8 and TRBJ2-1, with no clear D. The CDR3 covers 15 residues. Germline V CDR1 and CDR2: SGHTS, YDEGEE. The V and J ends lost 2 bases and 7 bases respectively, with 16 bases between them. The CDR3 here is CASSLWGIGLNEQFF. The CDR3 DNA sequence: TGTGCCAGCAGCTTATGGGGAATAGGTTTGAATGAGCAGTTCTTC.

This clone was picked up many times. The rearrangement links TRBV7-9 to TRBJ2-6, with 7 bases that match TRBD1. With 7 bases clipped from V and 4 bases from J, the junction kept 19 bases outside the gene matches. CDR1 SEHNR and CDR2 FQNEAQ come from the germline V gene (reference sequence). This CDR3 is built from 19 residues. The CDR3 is CASTSFPGTDGLGANVLTF. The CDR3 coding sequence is TGTGCCAGCACGTCTTTCCCCGGGACAGACGGTTTGGGGGCCAACGTCCTGACTTTC.

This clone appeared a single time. The CDR3 DNA sequence: TGTGCCTGGAGTACAGGGTTTCTCGGCAATCAGCCCCAGCATTTT. Its translation is CAWSTGFLGNQPQHF. This rearrangement joins TRBV30 to TRBJ1-5; possibly TRBD1 for D (6 bases). CDR1 GTSNPN and CDR2 SVGIG come from the germline V gene (reference sequence). The CDR3 spans 15 residues. Trimming stripped 2 bases from V and 2 bases from J, with 13 bases between.